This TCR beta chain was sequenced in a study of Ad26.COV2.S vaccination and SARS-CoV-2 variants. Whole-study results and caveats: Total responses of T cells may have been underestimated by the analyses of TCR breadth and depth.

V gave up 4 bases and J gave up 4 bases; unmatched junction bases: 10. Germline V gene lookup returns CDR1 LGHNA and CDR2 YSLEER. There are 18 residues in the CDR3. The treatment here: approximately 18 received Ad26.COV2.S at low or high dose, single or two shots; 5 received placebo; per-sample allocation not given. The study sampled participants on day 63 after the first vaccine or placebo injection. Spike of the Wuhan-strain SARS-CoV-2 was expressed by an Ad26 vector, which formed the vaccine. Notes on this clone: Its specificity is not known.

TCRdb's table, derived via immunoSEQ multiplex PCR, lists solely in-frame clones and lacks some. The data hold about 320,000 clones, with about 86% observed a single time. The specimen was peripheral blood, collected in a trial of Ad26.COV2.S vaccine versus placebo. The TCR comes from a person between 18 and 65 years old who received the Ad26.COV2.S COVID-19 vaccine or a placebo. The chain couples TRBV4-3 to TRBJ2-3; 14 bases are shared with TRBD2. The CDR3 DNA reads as TGCGCCAGCAGCCTTCTCCCCGGACTAGCGGGGGGAGCAGATACGCAGTATTTT. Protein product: CASSLLPGLAGGADTQYF.